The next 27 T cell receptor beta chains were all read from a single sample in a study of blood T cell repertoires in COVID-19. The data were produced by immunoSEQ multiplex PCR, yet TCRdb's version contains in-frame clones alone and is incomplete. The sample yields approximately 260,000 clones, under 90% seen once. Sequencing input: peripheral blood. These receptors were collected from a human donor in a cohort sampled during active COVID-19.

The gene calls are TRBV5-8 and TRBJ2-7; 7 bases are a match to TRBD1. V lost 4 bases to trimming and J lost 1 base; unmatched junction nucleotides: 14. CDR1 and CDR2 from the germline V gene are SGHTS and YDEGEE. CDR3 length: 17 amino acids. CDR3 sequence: CASSKSSDRVSSYEQYF. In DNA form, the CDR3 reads TGTGCCAGCAGCAAATCTTCTGACAGGGTTTCATCCTACGAGCAGTACTTC.

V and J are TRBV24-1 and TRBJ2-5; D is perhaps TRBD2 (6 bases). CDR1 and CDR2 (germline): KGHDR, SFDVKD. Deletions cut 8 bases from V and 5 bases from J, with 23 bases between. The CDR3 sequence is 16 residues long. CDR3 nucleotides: TGTGCCACCACGGACGCAGGACGGGAGAGAATGGAGACCCAGTACTTC. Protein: CATTDAGRERMETQYF.

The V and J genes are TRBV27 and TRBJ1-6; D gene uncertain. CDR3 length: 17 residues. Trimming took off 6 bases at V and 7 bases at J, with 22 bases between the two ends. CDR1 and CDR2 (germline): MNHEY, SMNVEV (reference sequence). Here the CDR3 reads CASSPRTGGIMNSPLHF. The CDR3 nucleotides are TGTGCCAGCAGCCCGAGGACGGGAGGTATTATGAATTCACCCCTCCACTTT.

In DNA, the CDR3 is TGTGCCAGCAGCTTCTTATACGAGCAGTACTTC. Translated, it gives CASSFLYEQYF. The J gene is TRBJ2-7, the V gene TRBV13; D gene uncertain. V dropped 3 bases and J dropped 4 bases, with 4 bases sitting between them. This CDR3 comprises 11 residues. Germline CDR1 PRHDT, CDR2 FYEKMQ (reference sequence).

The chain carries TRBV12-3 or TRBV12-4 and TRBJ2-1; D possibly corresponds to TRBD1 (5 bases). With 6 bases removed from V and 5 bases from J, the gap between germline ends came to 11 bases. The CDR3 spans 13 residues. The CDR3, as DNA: TGTGCCAGCAGACTGGACAACAACAATGAGCAGTTCTTC. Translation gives CASRLDNNNEQFF.

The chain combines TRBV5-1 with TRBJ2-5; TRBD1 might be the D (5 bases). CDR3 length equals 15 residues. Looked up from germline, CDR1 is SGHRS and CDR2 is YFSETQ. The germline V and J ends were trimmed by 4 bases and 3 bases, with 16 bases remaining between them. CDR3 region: CASSPLQGRKETQYF. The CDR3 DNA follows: TGCGCCAGCAGCCCCCTGCAGGGCAGGAAAGAGACCCAGTACTTC. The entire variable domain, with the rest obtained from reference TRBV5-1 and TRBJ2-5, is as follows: KAGVTQTPRYLIKTRGQQVTLSCSPISGHRSVSWYQQTPGQGLQFLFEYFSETQRNKGNFPGRFSGRQFSNSRSEMNVSTLELGDSALYLCASSPLQGRKETQYFGPGTRLLVL.

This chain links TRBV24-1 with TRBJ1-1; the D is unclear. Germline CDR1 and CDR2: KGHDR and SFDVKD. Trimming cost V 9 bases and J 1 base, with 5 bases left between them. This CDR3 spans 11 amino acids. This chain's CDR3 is CATVRNTEAFF. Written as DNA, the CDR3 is TGTGCCACCGTCAGGAACACTGAAGCTTTCTTT.

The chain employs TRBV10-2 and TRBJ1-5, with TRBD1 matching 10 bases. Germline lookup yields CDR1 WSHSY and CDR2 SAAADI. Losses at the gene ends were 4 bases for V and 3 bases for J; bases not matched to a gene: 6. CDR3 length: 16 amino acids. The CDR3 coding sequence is TGCGCCAGCAGTGGGTTGGGACAGGGGTACAATCAGCCCCAGCATTTT. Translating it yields CASSGLGQGYNQPQHF.

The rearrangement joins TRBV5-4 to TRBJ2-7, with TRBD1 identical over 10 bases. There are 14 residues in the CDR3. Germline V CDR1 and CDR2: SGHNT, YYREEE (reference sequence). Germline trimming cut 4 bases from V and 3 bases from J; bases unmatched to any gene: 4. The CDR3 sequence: CASSLDRGFYEQYF. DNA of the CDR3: TGTGCCAGCAGCCTGGACAGGGGGTTCTACGAGCAGTACTTC.

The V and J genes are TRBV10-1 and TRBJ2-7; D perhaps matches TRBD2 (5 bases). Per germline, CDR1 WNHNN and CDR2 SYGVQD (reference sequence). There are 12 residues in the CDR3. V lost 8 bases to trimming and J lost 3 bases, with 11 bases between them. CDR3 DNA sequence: TGCGCCAGCGCCGGGGATAACTACGAGCAGTACTTC. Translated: CASAGDNYEQYF.

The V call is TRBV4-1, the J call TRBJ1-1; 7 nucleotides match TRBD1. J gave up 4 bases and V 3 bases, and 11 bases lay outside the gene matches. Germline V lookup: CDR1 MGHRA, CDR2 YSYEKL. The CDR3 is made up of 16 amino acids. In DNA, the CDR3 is TGCGCCAGCAGCCACCTGAGGGGACAGAGGGGCACTGAAGCTTTCTTT. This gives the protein CASSHLRGQRGTEAFF.

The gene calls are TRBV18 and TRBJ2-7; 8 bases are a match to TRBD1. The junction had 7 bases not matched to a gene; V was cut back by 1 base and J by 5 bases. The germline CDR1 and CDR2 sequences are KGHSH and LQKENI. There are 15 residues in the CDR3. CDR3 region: CASSPLGQGANEQYF. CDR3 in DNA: TGTGCCAGCTCACCACTGGGGCAGGGGGCCAACGAGCAGTACTTC.

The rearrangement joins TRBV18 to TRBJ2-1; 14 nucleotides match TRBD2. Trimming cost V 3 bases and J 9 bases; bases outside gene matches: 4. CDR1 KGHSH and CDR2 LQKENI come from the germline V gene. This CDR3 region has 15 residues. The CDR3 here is CASSPAGLAGVEQFF. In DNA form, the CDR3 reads TGTGCCAGCTCACCGGCGGGACTAGCGGGAGTTGAGCAGTTCTTC. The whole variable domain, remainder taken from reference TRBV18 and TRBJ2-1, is NAGVMQNPRHLVRRRGQEARLRCSPMKGHSHVYWYRQLPEEGLKFMVYLQKENIIDESGMPKERFSAEFPKEGPSILRIQQVVRGDSAAYFCASSPAGLAGVEQFFGPGTRLTVL.

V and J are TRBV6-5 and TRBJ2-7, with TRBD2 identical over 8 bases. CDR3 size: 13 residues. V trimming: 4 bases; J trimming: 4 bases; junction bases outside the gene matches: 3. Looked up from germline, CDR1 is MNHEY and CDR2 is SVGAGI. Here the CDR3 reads CASSFGGGYEQYF. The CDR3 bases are TGTGCCAGCAGTTTCGGGGGGGGGTACGAGCAGTACTTC.

The CDR3 region is CASSHRAYGNTIYF. In nucleotides, the CDR3 is TGTGCCAGCAGCCACAGAGCATACGGAAACACCATATATTTT. The rearrangement uses TRBV7-9 and TRBJ1-3; D is ambiguous. Trimming stripped 5 bases from V and 4 bases from J, with 12 bases between. CDR1 is SEHNR and CDR2 is FQNEAQ in the germline V gene (reference sequence). There are 14 residues in the CDR3.

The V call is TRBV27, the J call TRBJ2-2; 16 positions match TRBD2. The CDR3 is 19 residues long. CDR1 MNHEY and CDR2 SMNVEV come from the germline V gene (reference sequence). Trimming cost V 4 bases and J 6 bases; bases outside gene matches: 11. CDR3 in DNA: TGTGCCAGCAGTTCCCCGGGACTAGCGGGAGGGCCACGATCCGGGGAGCTGTTTTTT. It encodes CASSSPGLAGGPRSGELFF.

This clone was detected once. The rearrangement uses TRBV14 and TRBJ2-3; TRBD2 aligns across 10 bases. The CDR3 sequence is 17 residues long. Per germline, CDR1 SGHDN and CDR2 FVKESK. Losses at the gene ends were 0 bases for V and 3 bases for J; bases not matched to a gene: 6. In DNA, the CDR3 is TGTGCCAGCAGCCAAGATCACCTAGCGGGAGTAACAGATACGCAGTATTTT. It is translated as CASSQDHLAGVTDTQYF.

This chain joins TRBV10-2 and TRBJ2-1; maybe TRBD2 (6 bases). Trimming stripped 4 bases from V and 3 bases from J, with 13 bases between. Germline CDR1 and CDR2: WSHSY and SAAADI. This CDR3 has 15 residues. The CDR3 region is CASSVGDSGYNEQFF. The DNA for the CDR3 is TGCGCCAGCAGTGTGGGTGATAGCGGCTACAATGAGCAGTTCTTC.

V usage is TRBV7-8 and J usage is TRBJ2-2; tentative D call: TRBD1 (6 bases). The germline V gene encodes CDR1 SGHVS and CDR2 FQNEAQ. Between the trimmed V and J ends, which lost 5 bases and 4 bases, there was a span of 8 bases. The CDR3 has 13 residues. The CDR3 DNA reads TGTGCCAGCAGCGAACAGGGCACCGGGGAGCTGTTTTTT. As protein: CASSEQGTGELFF.

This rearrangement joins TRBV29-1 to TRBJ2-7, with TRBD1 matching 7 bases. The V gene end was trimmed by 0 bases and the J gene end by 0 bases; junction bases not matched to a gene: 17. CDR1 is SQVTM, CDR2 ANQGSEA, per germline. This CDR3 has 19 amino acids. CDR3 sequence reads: CSVEEGGDRGILSSYEQYF. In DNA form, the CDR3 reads TGCAGCGTTGAAGAGGGTGGGGACAGAGGGATCTTAAGCTCCTACGAGCAGTACTTC.

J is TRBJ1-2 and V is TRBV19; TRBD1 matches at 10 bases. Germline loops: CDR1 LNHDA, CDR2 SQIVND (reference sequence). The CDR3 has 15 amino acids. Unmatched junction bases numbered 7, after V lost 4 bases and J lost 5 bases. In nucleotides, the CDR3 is TGTGCCAGTAGTAAACCCGGGACAGGGGTGTATGGCTACACCTTC. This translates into CASSKPGTGVYGYTF.

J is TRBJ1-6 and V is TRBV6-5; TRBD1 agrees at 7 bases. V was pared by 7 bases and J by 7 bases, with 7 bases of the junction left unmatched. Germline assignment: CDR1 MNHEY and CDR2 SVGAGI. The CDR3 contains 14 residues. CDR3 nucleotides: TGTGCCAGCAAAACCGGGACAGCAAATTCACCCCTCCACTTT. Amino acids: CASKTGTANSPLHF.

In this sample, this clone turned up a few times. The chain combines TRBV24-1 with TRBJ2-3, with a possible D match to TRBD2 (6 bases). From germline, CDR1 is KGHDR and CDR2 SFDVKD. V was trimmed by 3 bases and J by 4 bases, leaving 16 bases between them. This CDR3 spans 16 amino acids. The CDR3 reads CATSDGRPSGADTQYF. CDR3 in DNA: TGTGCCACCAGTGATGGAAGGCCTTCGGGGGCAGATACGCAGTATTTT.

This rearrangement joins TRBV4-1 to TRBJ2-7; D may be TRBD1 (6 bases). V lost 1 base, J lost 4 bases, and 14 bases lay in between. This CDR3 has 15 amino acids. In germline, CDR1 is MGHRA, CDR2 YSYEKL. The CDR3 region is CASSQVLAQGYEQYF. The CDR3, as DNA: TGCGCCAGCAGCCAAGTCTTGGCGCAGGGGTACGAGCAGTACTTC.

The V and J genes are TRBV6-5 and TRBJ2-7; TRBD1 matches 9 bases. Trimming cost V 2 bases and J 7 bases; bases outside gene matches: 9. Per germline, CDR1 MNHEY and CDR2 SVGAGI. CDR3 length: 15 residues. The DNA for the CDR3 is TGTGCCAGCAGTTACCGGACAGGGGCTGTCTTAGAGCAGTACTTC. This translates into CASSYRTGAVLEQYF.

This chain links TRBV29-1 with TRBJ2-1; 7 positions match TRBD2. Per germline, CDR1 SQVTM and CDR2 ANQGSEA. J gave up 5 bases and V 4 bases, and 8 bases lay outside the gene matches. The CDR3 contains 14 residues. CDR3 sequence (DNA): TGCAGCGTTGTGCCAGCGGGAAGAAACAATGAGCAGTTCTTC. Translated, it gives CSVVPAGRNNEQFF.

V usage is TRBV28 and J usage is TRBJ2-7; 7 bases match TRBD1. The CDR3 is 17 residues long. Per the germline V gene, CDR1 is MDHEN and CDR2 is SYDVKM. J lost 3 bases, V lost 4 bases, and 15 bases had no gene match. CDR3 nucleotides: TGTGCCAGCAGTTCTGGCCTCTCCCGGGACAGAGACTACGAGCAGTACTTC. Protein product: CASSSGLSRDRDYEQYF. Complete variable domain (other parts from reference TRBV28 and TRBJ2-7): DVKVTQSSRYLVKRTGEKVFLECVQDMDHENMFWYRQDPGLGLRLIYFSYDVKMKEKGDIPEGYSVSREKKERFSLILESASTNQTSMYLCASSSGLSRDRDYEQYFGPGTRLTVT.